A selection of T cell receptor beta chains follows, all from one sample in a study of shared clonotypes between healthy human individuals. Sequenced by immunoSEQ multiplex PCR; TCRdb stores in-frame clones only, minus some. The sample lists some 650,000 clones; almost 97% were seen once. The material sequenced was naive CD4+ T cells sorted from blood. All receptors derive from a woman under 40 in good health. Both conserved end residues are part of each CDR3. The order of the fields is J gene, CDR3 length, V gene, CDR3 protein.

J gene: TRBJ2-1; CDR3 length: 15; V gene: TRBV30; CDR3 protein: CAWSVVVAGGNEQFF
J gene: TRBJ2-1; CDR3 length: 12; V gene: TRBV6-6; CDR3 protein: CASSPPGGEQFF
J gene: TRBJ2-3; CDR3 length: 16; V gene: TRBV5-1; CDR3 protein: CASSGGQGTSTDTQYF
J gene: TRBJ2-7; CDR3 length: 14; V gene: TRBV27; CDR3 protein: CASSLSGRNYEQYF
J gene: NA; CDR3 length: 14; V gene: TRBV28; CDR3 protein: CASSLGTSDYEQYF
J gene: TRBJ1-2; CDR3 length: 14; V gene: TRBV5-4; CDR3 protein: CASSLEHRTYGYTF
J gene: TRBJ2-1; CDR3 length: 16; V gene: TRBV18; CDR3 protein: CASSPPFDSVYNEQFF
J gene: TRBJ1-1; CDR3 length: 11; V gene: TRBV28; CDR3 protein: CASSLRGLAFF
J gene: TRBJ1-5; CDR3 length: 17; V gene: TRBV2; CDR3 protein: CASSEAFRTGKNQPQHF
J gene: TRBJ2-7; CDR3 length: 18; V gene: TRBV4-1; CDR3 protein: CASSQNEGRLAAAYEQYF
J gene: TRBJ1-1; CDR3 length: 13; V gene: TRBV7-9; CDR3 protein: CASSRQGDTEAFF
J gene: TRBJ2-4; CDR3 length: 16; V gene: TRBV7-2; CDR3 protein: CASSLTGIRGAGIQYF
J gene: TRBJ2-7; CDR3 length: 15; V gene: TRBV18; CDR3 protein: CASSQPGQGAYEQYF
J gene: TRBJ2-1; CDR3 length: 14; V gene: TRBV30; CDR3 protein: CACSTAGGSNEQFF
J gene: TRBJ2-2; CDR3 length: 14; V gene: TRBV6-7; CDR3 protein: CASQGILTTGELFF
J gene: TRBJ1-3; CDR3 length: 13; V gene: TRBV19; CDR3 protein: CATRTGQRNTIYF
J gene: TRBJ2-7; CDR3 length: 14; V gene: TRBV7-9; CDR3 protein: CASSLTLSSYEQYF
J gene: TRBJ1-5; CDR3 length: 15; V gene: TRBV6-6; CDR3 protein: CASSYSLQGDQPQHF